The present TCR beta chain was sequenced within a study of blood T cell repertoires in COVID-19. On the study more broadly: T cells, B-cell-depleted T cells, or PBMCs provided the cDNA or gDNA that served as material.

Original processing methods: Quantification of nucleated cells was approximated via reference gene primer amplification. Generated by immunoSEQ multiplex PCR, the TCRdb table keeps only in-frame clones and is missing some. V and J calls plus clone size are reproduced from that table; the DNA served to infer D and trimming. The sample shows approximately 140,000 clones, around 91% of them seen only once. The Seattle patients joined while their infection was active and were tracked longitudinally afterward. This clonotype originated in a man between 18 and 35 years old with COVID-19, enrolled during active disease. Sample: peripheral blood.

CDR3 coding DNA: TGTGCCAGCAGCTCCGGACAGGGAAACACCATATATTTT. Protein product: CASSSGQGNTIYF. The V gene is TRBV7-6, the J gene TRBJ1-3, with D possibly matching TRBD1 (6 bases). The CDR3 runs 13 residues. Between the trimmed V and J ends, which lost 4 bases and 4 bases, there was a span of 8 bases. Per germline, CDR1 SGHVS and CDR2 FNYEAQ. Full variable domain (outside the CDR3, taken from reference TRBV7-6 and TRBJ1-3): GAGVSQSPRYKVTKRGQDVALRCDPISGHVSLYWYRQALGQGPEFLTYFNYEAQQDKSGLPNDRFSAERPEGSISTLTIQRTEQRDSAMYRCASSSGQGNTIYFGEGSWLTVV.